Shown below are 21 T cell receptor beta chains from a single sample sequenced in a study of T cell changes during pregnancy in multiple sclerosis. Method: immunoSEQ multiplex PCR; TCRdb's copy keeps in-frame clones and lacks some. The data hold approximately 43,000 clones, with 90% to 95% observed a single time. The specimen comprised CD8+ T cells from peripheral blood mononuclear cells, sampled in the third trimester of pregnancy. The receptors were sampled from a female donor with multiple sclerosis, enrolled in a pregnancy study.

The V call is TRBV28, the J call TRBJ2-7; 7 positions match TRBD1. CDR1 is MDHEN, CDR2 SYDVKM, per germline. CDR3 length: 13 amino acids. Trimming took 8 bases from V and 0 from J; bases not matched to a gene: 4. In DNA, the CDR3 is TGTGCCAGCCTCCGGGACAGCTCCTACGAGCAGTACTTC. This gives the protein CASLRDSSYEQYF.

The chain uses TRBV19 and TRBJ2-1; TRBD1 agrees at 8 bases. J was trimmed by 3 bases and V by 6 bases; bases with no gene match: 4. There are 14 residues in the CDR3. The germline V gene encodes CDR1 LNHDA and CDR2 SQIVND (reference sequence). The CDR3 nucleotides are TGTGCCAGTAGAATCGGACAGGGCTACAATGAGCAGTTCTTC. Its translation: CASRIGQGYNEQFF.

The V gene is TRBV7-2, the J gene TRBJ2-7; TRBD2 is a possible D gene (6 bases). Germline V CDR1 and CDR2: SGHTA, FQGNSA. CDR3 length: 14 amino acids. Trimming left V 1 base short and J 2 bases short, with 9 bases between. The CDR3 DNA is TGTGCCAGCAGCTTAGGGACTACCACCTACGAGCAGTACTTC. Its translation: CASSLGTTTYEQYF.

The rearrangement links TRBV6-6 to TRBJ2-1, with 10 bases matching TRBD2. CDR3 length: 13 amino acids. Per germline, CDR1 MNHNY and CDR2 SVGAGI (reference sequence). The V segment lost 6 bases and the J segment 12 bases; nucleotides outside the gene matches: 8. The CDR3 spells CASSPGTSVAQFF. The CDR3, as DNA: TGTGCCAGCAGCCCCGGGACTAGCGTCGCGCAGTTCTTC.

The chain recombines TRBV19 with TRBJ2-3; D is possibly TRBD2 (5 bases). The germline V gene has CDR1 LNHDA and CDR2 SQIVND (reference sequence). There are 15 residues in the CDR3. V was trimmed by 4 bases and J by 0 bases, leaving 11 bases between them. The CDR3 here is CASSTLLVSTDTQYF. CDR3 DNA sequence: TGTGCCAGTAGTACCCTACTAGTTAGCACAGATACGCAGTATTTT.

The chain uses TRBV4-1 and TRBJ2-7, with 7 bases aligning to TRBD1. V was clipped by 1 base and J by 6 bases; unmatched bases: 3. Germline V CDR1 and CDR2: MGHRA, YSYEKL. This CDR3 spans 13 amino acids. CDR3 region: CASSQATGSEQYF. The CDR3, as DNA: TGCGCCAGCAGCCAAGCGACAGGGTCCGAGCAGTACTTC.

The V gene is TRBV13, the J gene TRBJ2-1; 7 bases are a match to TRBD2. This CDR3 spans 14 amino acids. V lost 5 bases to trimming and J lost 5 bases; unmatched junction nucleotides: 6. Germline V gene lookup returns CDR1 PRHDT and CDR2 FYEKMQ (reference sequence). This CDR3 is CASSRGLENNEQFF. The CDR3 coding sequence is TGTGCCAGCAGCCGAGGACTAGAAAACAATGAGCAGTTCTTC.

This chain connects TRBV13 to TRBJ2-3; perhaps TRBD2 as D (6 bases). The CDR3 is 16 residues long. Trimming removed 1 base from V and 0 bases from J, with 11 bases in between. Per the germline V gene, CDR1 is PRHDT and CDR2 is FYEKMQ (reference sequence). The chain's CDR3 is CASSLVTSASTDTQYF. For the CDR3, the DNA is TGTGCCAGCAGCTTAGTGACTAGTGCTAGCACAGATACGCAGTATTTT.

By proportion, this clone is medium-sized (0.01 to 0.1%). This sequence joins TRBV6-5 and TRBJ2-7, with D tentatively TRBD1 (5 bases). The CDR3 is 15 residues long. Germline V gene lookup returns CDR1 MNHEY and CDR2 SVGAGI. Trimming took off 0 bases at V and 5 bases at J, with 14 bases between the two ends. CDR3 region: CASSYSRHRSHEQYF. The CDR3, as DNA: TGTGCCAGCAGTTACTCGCGGCACAGGTCCCACGAGCAGTACTTC.

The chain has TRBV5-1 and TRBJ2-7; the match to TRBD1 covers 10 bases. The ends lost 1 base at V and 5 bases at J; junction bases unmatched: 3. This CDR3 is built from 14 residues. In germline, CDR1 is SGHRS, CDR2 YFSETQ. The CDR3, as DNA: TGCGCCAGCAGCTTGTGGGGGACAGGGGACGAGCAGTACTTC. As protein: CASSLWGTGDEQYF.

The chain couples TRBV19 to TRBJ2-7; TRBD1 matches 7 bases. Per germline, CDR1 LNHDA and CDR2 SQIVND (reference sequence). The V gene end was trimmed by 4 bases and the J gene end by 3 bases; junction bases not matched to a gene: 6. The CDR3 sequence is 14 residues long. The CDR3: CASSTTGVVYEQYF. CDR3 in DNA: TGTGCCAGTAGTACTACAGGGGTGGTCTACGAGCAGTACTTC.

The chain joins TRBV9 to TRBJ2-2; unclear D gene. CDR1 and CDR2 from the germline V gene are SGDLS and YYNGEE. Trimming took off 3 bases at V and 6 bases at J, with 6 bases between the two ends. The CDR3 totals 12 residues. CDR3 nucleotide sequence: TGTGCCAGCAGCGGAAGCGCCGGGGAGCTGTTTTTT. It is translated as CASSGSAGELFF.

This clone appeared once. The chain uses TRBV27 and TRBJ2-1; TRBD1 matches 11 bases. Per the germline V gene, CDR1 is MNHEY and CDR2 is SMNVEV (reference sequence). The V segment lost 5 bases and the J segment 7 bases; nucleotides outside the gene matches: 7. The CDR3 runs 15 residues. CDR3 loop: CASSEGTGGGNEQFF. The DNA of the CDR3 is TGTGCCAGCAGTGAGGGGACAGGGGGAGGGAATGAGCAGTTCTTC.

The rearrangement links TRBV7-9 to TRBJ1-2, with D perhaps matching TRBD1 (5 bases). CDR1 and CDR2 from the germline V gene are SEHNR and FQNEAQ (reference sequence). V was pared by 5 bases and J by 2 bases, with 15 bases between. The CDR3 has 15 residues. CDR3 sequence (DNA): TGTGCCAGCAGCCCCCCCAGGGCCCACAACTATGGCTACACCTTC. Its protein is CASSPPRAHNYGYTF.

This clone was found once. This chain's CDR3 is CASSIDPGQGFDRLTDTEAFF. The CDR3 nucleotides read TGTGCCAGTAGTATAGATCCCGGACAGGGCTTCGATAGGTTGACGGACACTGAAGCTTTCTTT. The chain combines TRBV19 with TRBJ1-1; 8 bases match TRBD1. From germline, CDR1 is LNHDA and CDR2 SQIVND (reference sequence). The V gene end was trimmed by 0 bases and the J gene end by 3 bases; junction bases not matched to a gene: 21. CDR3 size: 21 residues. Looking up the rest from reference TRBV19 and TRBJ1-1 gives the full variable domain: DGGITQSPKYLFRKEGQNVTLSCEQNLNHDAMYWYRQDPGQGLRLIYYSQIVNDFQKGDIAEGYSVSREKKESFPLTVTSAQKNPTAFYLCASSIDPGQGFDRLTDTEAFFGQGTRLTVV.

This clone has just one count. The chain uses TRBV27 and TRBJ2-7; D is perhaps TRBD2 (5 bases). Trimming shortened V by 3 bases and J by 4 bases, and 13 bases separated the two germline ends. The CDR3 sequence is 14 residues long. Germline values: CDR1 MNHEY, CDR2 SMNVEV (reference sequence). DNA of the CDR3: TGTGCCAGCAGTTTGAGCCACCGGGGATACGAGCAGTACTTC. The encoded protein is CASSLSHRGYEQYF.

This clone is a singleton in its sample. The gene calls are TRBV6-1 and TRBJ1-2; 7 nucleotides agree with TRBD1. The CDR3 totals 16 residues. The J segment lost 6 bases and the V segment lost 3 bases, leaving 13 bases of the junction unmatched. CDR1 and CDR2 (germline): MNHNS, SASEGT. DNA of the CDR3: TGTGCCAGCAGTGATTGGGGAGCGATAGGGACAGATGGCTACACCTTC. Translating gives CASSDWGAIGTDGYTF.

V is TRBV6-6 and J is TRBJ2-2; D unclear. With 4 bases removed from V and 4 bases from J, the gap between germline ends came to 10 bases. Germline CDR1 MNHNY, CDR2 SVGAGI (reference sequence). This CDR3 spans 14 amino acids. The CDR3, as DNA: TGTGCCAGCAGTTTGAGCCCCCCCACCGGGGAGCTGTTTTTT. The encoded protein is CASSLSPPTGELFF.

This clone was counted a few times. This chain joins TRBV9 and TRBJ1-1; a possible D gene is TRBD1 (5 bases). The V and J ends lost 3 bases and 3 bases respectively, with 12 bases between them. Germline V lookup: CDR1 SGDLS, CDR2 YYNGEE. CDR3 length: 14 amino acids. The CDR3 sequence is CASSGGPTDTEAFF. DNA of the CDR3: TGTGCCAGCAGCGGGGGCCCAACGGACACTGAAGCTTTCTTT. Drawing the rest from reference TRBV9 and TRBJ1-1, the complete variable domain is DSGVTQTPKHLITATGQRVTLRCSPRSGDLSVYWYQQSLDQGLQFLIQYYNGEERAKGNILERFSAQQFPDLHSELNLSSLELGDSALYFCASSGGPTDTEAFFGQGTRLTVV.

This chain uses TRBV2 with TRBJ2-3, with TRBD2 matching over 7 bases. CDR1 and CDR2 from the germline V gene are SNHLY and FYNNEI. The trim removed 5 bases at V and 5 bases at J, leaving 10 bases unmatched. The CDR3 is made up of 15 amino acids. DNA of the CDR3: TGTGCCAGCAGTCCCGGACTAGGCCAGGGAGATACGCAGTATTTT. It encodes CASSPGLGQGDTQYF.

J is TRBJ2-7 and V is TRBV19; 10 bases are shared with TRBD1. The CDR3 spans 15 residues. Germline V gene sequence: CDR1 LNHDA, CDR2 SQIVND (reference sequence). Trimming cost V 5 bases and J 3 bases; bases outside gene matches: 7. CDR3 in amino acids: CASSVGQGIVYEQYF. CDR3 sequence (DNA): TGTGCCAGTAGTGTGGGACAGGGGATAGTCTACGAGCAGTACTTC. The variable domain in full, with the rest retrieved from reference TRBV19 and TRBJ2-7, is DGGITQSPKYLFRKEGQNVTLSCEQNLNHDAMYWYRQDPGQGLRLIYYSQIVNDFQKGDIAEGYSVSREKKESFPLTVTSAQKNPTAFYLCASSVGQGIVYEQYFGPGTRLTVT.